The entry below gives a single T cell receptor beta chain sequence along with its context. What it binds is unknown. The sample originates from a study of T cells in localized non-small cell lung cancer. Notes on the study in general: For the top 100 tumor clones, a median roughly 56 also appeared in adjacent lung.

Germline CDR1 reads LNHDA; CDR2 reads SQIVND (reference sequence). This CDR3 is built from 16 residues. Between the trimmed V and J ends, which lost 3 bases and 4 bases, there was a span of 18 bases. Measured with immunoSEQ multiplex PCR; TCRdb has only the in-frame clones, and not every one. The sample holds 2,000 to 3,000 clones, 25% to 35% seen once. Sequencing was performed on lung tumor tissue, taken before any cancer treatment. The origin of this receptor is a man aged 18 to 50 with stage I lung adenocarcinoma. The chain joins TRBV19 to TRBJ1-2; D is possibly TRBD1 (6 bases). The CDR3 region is CASSITRGNVVYGYTF. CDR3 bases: TGTGCCAGTAGTATTACGAGGGGGAATGTGGTCTATGGCTACACCTTC.